The 20 T cell receptor beta chains in this list originate from one sample, sequenced in a study of T cell responses to AZD1222 COVID-19 vaccine. Sequencing was performed with immunoSEQ multiplex PCR; in TCRdb, only in-frame clones are kept and a portion is missing. Of 150,000 to 200,000 clones listed, roughly nine tenths are singletons. The source material was peripheral blood, sampled 28 days after the second AZD1222 dose. These receptors were taken from an adult who received the AZD1222 COVID-19 vaccine.

The rearrangement links TRBV9 to TRBJ1-2, with D hard to call. CDR1 is SGDLS, CDR2 YYNGEE, per germline. V lost 2 bases and J 4 bases, leaving 15 bases between the germline ends. This CDR3 contains 15 residues. The CDR3 here is CASSVAATDSYGYTF. CDR3 bases: TGTGCCAGCAGCGTCGCCGCCACAGATTCCTATGGCTACACCTTC.

The J gene is TRBJ1-1, the V gene TRBV19; no clear D. This CDR3 spans 12 amino acids. The V gene's germline CDR1 is LNHDA and CDR2 SQIVND (reference sequence). Between the trimmed V and J ends, which lost 9 bases and 4 bases, there was a span of 12 bases. The CDR3: CARRVFGTEAFF. CDR3 nucleotide sequence: TGTGCCAGGAGGGTATTCGGCACTGAAGCTTTCTTT.

The V gene is TRBV27, the J gene TRBJ2-7; 12 nucleotides agree with TRBD2. V lost 5 bases and J lost 2; bases outside the gene matches: 16. The CDR3 totals 19 residues. Germline assignment: CDR1 MNHEY and CDR2 SMNVEV (reference sequence). The CDR3 DNA sequence: TGTGCCAGCAGTGCCCTCACTAGCGGGAGGTCTTTGTTCCCCTACGAGCAGTACTTC. Encoded protein: CASSALTSGRSLFPYEQYF.

This chain joins TRBV2 and TRBJ1-1; no reliable D call. CDR3 length: 15 residues. In germline, CDR1 is SNHLY, CDR2 FYNNEI. V was trimmed by 2 bases and J by 0 bases, leaving 10 bases between them. The CDR3 is CASSERGEVNTEAFF. Written as DNA, the CDR3 is TGTGCCAGCAGTGAACGCGGAGAAGTGAACACTGAAGCTTTCTTT.

The chain is built from TRBV9 and TRBJ1-4, with TRBD1 identical over 12 bases. In germline, CDR1 is SGDLS, CDR2 YYNGEE. The CDR3 is 17 residues long. The V and J ends lost 4 bases and 4 bases, in that order; junction bases with no gene match: 8. In DNA, the CDR3 is TGTGCCAGCAGCCGAAGGGGACAGGGGGCCGTTAATGAAAAACTGTTTTTT. Translating it yields CASSRRGQGAVNEKLFF.

The chain has TRBV6-5 and TRBJ2-3, with 8 positions matching TRBD1. The CDR3 sequence is 14 residues long. Trimming removed 6 bases from V and 6 bases from J; junction bases left unmatched: 8. CDR1 and CDR2 (germline): MNHEY, SVGAGI. This CDR3 reads CASSTGGLRDTQYF. The CDR3 coding sequence is TGTGCCAGCAGCACAGGGGGACTTCGGGATACGCAGTATTTT.

The chain combines TRBV5-1 with TRBJ2-1; the match to TRBD2 covers 10 bases. The CDR3 spans 16 residues. CDR1 SGHRS and CDR2 YFSETQ come from the germline V gene. The ends lost 5 bases at V and 1 base at J; junction bases unmatched: 6. Here the CDR3 DNA reads TGCGCCAGCAGTCGGACTAGCGGTTCTTCCTACAATGAGCAGTTCTTC. Translation gives CASSRTSGSSYNEQFF.

The chain uses TRBV30 and TRBJ1-2, with a possible D match to TRBD1 (5 bases). Germline CDR1 is GTSNPN and CDR2 is SVGIG (reference sequence). This CDR3 has 13 residues. V lost 0 bases and J 8 bases, leaving 13 bases between the germline ends. In nucleotides, the CDR3 is TGTGCCTGGAGTGTAAATGGGGGAGGAGGCTACACCTTC. This gives the protein CAWSVNGGGGYTF.

The rearrangement links TRBV6-6 to TRBJ1-2; a possible D gene is TRBD1 (6 bases). Germline assignment: CDR1 MNHNY and CDR2 SVGAGI (reference sequence). V was trimmed by 5 bases and J by 8 bases, leaving 12 bases between them. The CDR3 sequence is 12 residues long. In DNA form, the CDR3 reads TGTGCCAGCAGTCGGGGGGCGGGAGGCTACACCTTC. Protein: CASSRGAGGYTF.

The chain has TRBV5-1 and TRBJ2-2, with D perhaps TRBD1 (7 bases). V shed 3 bases and J shed 6 bases, with 18 bases lying between them. Germline V CDR1 and CDR2: SGHRS, YFSETQ. The CDR3 length is 16 residues. The CDR3 sequence: CASSYGRGVRAGELFF. CDR3 coding DNA: TGCGCCAGCAGCTACGGCAGGGGGGTCAGGGCCGGGGAGCTGTTTTTT.

J is TRBJ2-5 and V is TRBV5-4, with D possibly TRBD2 on 6 matching bases. The CDR3 totals 13 residues. Germline V gene data show CDR1 as SGHNT and CDR2 as YYREEE (reference sequence). The V end lost 5 bases, the J end lost 1 base, and 9 bases lay between the germline ends. This CDR3 reads CASSPTSQETQYF. CDR3 DNA: TGTGCCAGCAGTCCGACTAGCCAAGAGACCCAGTACTTC.

The chain joins TRBV28 to TRBJ2-7; 7 bases are a match to TRBD2. The germline V gene encodes CDR1 MDHEN and CDR2 SYDVKM. The trim removed 3 bases at V and 1 base at J, leaving 6 bases unmatched. There are 15 residues in the CDR3. The CDR3 DNA is TGTGCCAGCAGTTTTGGCGGGAGTGGTTCCTACGAGCAGTACTTC. Its protein product is CASSFGGSGSYEQYF.

The rearrangement links TRBV5-4 to TRBJ2-5; D might be TRBD1 (6 bases). The CDR3 runs 17 residues. The germline CDR1 and CDR2 sequences are SGHNT and YYREEE (reference sequence). V lost 3 bases and J lost 5, with 23 bases in between. CDR3: CASSYSHAGAAKETQYF. The CDR3 nucleotides are TGTGCCAGCAGCTACTCTCACGCAGGGGCGGCGAAGGAGACCCAGTACTTC.

This chain uses TRBV4-3 with TRBJ2-7; 7 bases match TRBD2. The CDR3 has 14 residues. Germline trimming cut 1 base from V and 0 bases from J; bases unmatched to any gene: 0. The germline CDR1 and CDR2 sequences are LGHNA and YSLEER. CDR3 nucleotide sequence: TGCGCCAGCAGCCAAGGACTAGCCTCCTACGAGCAGTACTTC. As protein: CASSQGLASYEQYF.

V is TRBV5-5 and J is TRBJ2-7, with 13 bases fitting TRBD2. The CDR3 sequence is 14 residues long. The germline V gene encodes CDR1 SGHKS and CDR2 YYEKEE (reference sequence). Germline trimming cut 2 bases from V and 5 bases from J; bases unmatched to any gene: 1. CDR3 DNA sequence: TGTGCCAGCAGCTTCGGACTAGCGGGAGACGAGCAGTACTTC. It specifies CASSFGLAGDEQYF.

The sample holds one count of this clone. The V call is TRBV2, the J call TRBJ1-1; tentatively, D is TRBD1 (5 bases). This CDR3 comprises 14 residues. The ends were cut back, 7 bases at V and 6 bases at J, with 18 bases in the middle. Germline V lookup: CDR1 SNHLY, CDR2 FYNNEI. The CDR3 DNA sequence: TGTGCCAGCACCCAGGGCAGGGCCGAAGCTGAAGCTTTCTTT. Its translation: CASTQGRAEAEAFF.

This clone was picked up one time. The chain has TRBV4-1 and TRBJ2-3; the D is unclear. This CDR3 has 15 amino acids. Trimming cost V 2 bases and J 3 bases, with 12 bases left between them. Germline lookup yields CDR1 MGHRA and CDR2 YSYEKL. CDR3: CASSQSQVLTDTQYF. The CDR3 nucleotides are TGCGCCAGCAGCCAAAGCCAGGTTCTTACAGATACGCAGTATTTT.

The chain uses TRBV4-1 and TRBJ2-7; tentative D call: TRBD2 (6 bases). V was shortened by 0 bases and J by 1 base, with 16 bases between the two germline ends. Germline V lookup: CDR1 MGHRA, CDR2 YSYEKL. The CDR3 runs to 17 residues. The CDR3 protein is CASSQEKSSGPSYEQYF. The CDR3 DNA reads TGCGCCAGCAGCCAAGAAAAGTCAAGCGGGCCTTCCTACGAGCAGTACTTC.

The rearrangement joins TRBV19 to TRBJ2-1; 8 nucleotides match TRBD2. The CDR3 has 14 amino acids. The trim removed 3 bases at V and 8 bases at J, leaving 6 bases unmatched. Germline values: CDR1 LNHDA, CDR2 SQIVND (reference sequence). The CDR3 sequence is CASSIIAGTDEQFF. In DNA, the CDR3 is TGTGCCAGTAGTATTATAGCGGGAACAGATGAGCAGTTCTTC.

The rearrangement joins TRBV19 to TRBJ2-2; D gene uncertain. The CDR3 extends over 14 amino acids. Per germline, CDR1 LNHDA and CDR2 SQIVND (reference sequence). V lost 3 bases to trimming and J lost 0 bases, with 5 bases between them. CDR3 protein: CASSIPTNTGELFF. Here the CDR3 DNA reads TGTGCCAGTAGTATCCCTACGAACACCGGGGAGCTGTTTTTT.